This TCR beta chain was found in a study of beta chain features in type 1 diabetes. Trimming removed 5 bases at V and 2 bases at J, with 11 bases between. The V gene's germline CDR1 is SEHNR and CDR2 FQNEAQ (reference sequence). The CDR3 contains 14 residues. About this clone: The target antigen is unknown.

Every isolated RNA sample was fully reverse transcribed, so sequencing captured expressed TCRB transcripts. Assay: immunoSEQ multiplex PCR; the TCRdb copy retains only in-frame clones and omits some. The sample gives 200,000 to 250,000 clones, around 65% of which show up once; about 0.05% is in the top ten. General study results and limits: High-TCR-expressing cells could be over-represented by cDNA sequencing.

Sequencing was performed on naive CD4+ T cells from blood. The rearrangement links TRBV7-9 to TRBJ2-3, with a weak D call TRBD2 (6 bases). This clonotype was obtained from a man under 40 in good health. CDR3 bases: TGTGCCAGCAGCCATAGCGGTTCCACAGATACGCAGTATTTT. Translation: CASSHSGSTDTQYF.